This T cell receptor (beta chain) was sequenced during a study of blood T cell repertoires in COVID-19. The ends were cut back, 2 bases at V and 12 bases at J, with 11 bases in the middle. Germline assignment: CDR1 LGHDT and CDR2 YNNKEL (reference sequence). The CDR3 covers 12 residues. The assay was immunoSEQ multiplex PCR, and TCRdb's table has in-frame clones only and misses some. This table holds about 280,000 clones, about 89% found once. The chain joins TRBV3-1 (or the pseudogene TRBV3-2) to TRBJ2-1; no definite D call. Sequencing was carried out using peripheral blood. The TCR comes from a man aged 45-60 years with acute or convalescent COVID-19. As DNA, the CDR3 is TGTGCCAGCAGCCAAAATTCCAGGCCGCAGTTCTTC. Protein: CASSQNSRPQFF.